This T cell receptor (beta chain) comes out of a study of cytomegalovirus exposure and HLA in healthy donors. The overall study: It was reported in a later analysis that the 100 to 150 validation repertoires used the same platform as the 550 to 850 first-cohort repertoires. Regarding the study as a whole: In vitro checks showed that three CMV-associated chains really do target CMV antigens. The investigators catalogued under 200 TCR beta chains as cytomegalovirus-associated.

The approximately 120-subject validation cohort, separate from the approximately 630-subject first cohort, included the donors. J lost 8 bases, V lost 5 bases, and 13 bases had no gene match. The CDR3 has 16 residues. Germline V gene data show CDR1 as SGHTA and CDR2 as FQGTGA. Comment on this clone: Its cognate antigen is unknown.

Only in-frame clones appear in the TCRdb table, and some are missing; sequencing was by immunoSEQ multiplex PCR. The sample lists 350,000 or so clones, 86% occurring once. The sequence derives from a woman aged 18-29 years in good health and CMV-seronegative. The sample consisted of PBMCs. The V and J genes are TRBV7-3 and TRBJ2-1; 9 bases align to TRBD1. The CDR3 here is CASSPSDRGLEDEQFF. CDR3 nucleotide sequence: TGTGCCAGCAGCCCCTCGGACAGGGGCCTAGAGGATGAGCAGTTCTTC.